Following are 17 T cell receptor beta chains from one sample sequenced in a study of cytomegalovirus exposure and HLA in healthy donors. The PCR contained 60 Vbeta and 13 Jbeta primers. Sequenced by immunoSEQ multiplex PCR; TCRdb stores in-frame clones only, minus some. The repertoire has more than 150,000 clones, 70% to 80% of them found once; the top ten carry 1.4%. Source material: PBMCs. These receptors originate from a man between 18 and 29 years old in good health and CMV-seronegative.

The table lists this clone with a count of one. This chain links TRBV5-6 with TRBJ2-3; 9 nucleotides line up with TRBD1. J lost 3 bases, V lost 3 bases, and 8 bases had no gene match. CDR3 length equals 16 residues. CDR1 and CDR2 (germline): SGHDT, YYEEEE. CDR3 region: CASSWNRGRLTDTQYF. The CDR3 DNA reads TGTGCCAGCAGCTGGAACAGGGGGCGCCTAACAGATACGCAGTATTTT. The entire variable domain, with the rest obtained from reference TRBV5-6 and TRBJ2-3, is as follows: DAGVTQSPTHLIKTRGQQVTLRCSPKSGHDTVSWYQQALGQGPQFIFQYYEEEERQRGNFPDRFSGHQFPNYSSELNVNALLLGDSALYLCASSWNRGRLTDTQYFGPGTRLTVL.

The J gene is TRBJ1-2, the V gene TRBV27; the D gene is possibly TRBD1 (5 bases). Deletions cut 4 bases from V and 8 bases from J, with 11 bases between. In germline, CDR1 is MNHEY, CDR2 SMNVEV (reference sequence). The CDR3 sequence is 12 residues long. CDR3 residues: CASSSRAGGYTF. CDR3 sequence (DNA): TGTGCCAGCAGTTCCAGGGCTGGGGGCTACACCTTC.

The J gene is TRBJ1-5, the V gene TRBV2; possible D gene TRBD1, 5 bases. The CDR3 loop spans 14 amino acids. V lost 8 bases to trimming and J lost 2 bases, with 13 bases between them. From germline, CDR1 is SNHLY and CDR2 FYNNEI. CDR3 residues: CASGGGWGNQPQHF. For the CDR3, the DNA is TGTGCCAGCGGGGGGGGATGGGGCAATCAGCCCCAGCATTTT.

The chain employs TRBV11-2 and TRBJ1-2; maybe TRBD1 (5 bases). Trimming removed 1 base from V and 2 bases from J, with 11 bases in between. The length of the CDR3 is 15 residues. Germline values: CDR1 SGHAT, CDR2 FQNNGV. The CDR3: CASSLAQGLNYGYTF. Written as DNA, the CDR3 is TGTGCCAGCAGCTTAGCTCAGGGCCTAAACTATGGCTACACCTTC.

This chain connects TRBV19 to TRBJ1-1, with 7 bases fitting TRBD1. The V gene end was trimmed by 5 bases and the J gene end by 4 bases; junction bases not matched to a gene: 10. This CDR3 has 15 residues. Germline V gene data show CDR1 as LNHDA and CDR2 as SQIVND (reference sequence). CDR3 in DNA: TGTGCCAGTAGTCCAGCCCACAGGGGCAGCACTGAAGCTTTCTTT. This gives the protein CASSPAHRGSTEAFF.

This chain uses TRBV5-1 with TRBJ2-3; TRBD2 agrees at 7 bases. In germline, CDR1 is SGHRS, CDR2 YFSETQ. The CDR3 totals 15 residues. J lost 4 bases, V lost 3 bases, and 8 bases had no gene match. The CDR3 here is CASSSGLVGSDTQYF. The CDR3 DNA is TGCGCCAGCAGCTCCGGACTAGTTGGCTCAGATACGCAGTATTTT.

This chain uses TRBV25-1 with TRBJ2-2, with a weak D call TRBD1 (6 bases). This CDR3 is built from 17 residues. Deletions cut 2 bases from V and 0 bases from J, with 13 bases between. Germline V CDR1 and CDR2: MGHDK, SYGVNS. DNA of the CDR3: TGTGCCAGCAGTGAACCAGGGGCCACAACGAACACCGGGGAGCTGTTTTTT. Translating it yields CASSEPGATTNTGELFF.

There are a few counts of this clone. The J gene is TRBJ2-6, the V gene TRBV4-2; D perhaps matches TRBD1 (7 bases). In germline, CDR1 is LGHNA, CDR2 YNFKEQ. The V and J ends lost 6 bases and 0 bases respectively, with 18 bases between them. CDR3 length: 18 residues. The CDR3 region is CASSLEGTALSGANVLTF. The CDR3 nucleotides read TGTGCCAGCAGTCTGGAGGGGACAGCCCTCTCTGGGGCCAACGTCCTGACTTTC.

The table lists this clone with a count of one. This rearrangement joins TRBV15 to TRBJ2-5; D is possibly TRBD1 (6 bases). The germline V gene has CDR1 LNHNV and CDR2 YYDKDF (reference sequence). There are 15 residues in the CDR3. V was cut by 5 bases and J by 1 base, with 14 bases left in between. CDR3 DNA: TGTGCCACCAGCGCACAGGGATCCCTCCAAGAGACCCAGTACTTC. Translating it yields CATSAQGSLQETQYF.

The V gene is TRBV30, the J gene TRBJ2-1; 8 bases are a match to TRBD2. The CDR3 covers 15 residues. V lost 2 bases, J lost 8 bases, and 11 bases stayed unmatched. Per the germline V gene, CDR1 is GTSNPN and CDR2 is SVGIG (reference sequence). The CDR3 DNA follows: TGTGCCTGGAGTCCGGGACTAGGAGGGGTCTATGAGCAGTTCTTC. The encoded protein is CAWSPGLGGVYEQFF. Combining the CDR3 with reference TRBV30 and TRBJ2-1 gives the whole variable domain SQTIHQWPATLVQPVGSPLSLECTVEGTSNPNLYWYRQAAGRGLQLLFYSVGIGQISSEVPQNLSASRPQDRQFILSSKKLLLSDSGFYLCAWSPGLGGVYEQFFGPGTRLTVL.

The genes are TRBV7-9 and TRBJ1-1; D ambiguous. The CDR3 consists of 13 residues. V lost 6 bases and J lost 6, with 14 bases in between. The germline V gene encodes CDR1 SEHNR and CDR2 FQNEAQ (reference sequence). The chain's CDR3 is CASRNTANPEAFF. In nucleotides, the CDR3 is TGTGCCAGCAGGAACACAGCCAACCCTGAAGCTTTCTTT.

The V and J genes are TRBV7-9 and TRBJ2-1; D is perhaps TRBD2 (5 bases). Trimming stripped 5 bases from V and 6 bases from J, with 17 bases between. CDR1 is SEHNR, CDR2 FQNEAQ, per germline (reference sequence). CDR3 length: 15 residues. CDR3 sequence: CASSPQAEYFNEQFF. The CDR3 DNA reads TGTGCCAGCAGCCCTCAAGCGGAGTATTTCAATGAGCAGTTCTTC.

This rearrangement joins TRBV6-1 to TRBJ2-7, with 10 nucleotides matching TRBD1. This CDR3 has 15 residues. Germline CDR1 reads MNHNS; CDR2 reads SASEGT. With 4 bases clipped from V and 5 bases from J, the junction kept 8 bases outside the gene matches. CDR3 in DNA: TGTGCCAGCAGTGTTTCCGGGACAGGGGAACACGAGCAGTACTTC. It encodes CASSVSGTGEHEQYF.

The chain uses TRBV2 and TRBJ1-5; a weak D match, TRBD1 (6 bases). The CDR3 consists of 15 residues. Germline V gene data show CDR1 as SNHLY and CDR2 as FYNNEI. Trimming shortened V by 4 bases and J by 7 bases, and 17 bases separated the two germline ends. Here the CDR3 reads CASSVTGTLGQPQHF. CDR3 bases: TGTGCCAGCAGTGTTACAGGGACGTTGGGACAGCCCCAGCATTTT.

The V gene is TRBV29-1, the J gene TRBJ2-4; TRBD1 aligns across 7 bases. The V segment lost 5 bases and the J segment 9 bases; nucleotides outside the gene matches: 10. CDR3 length: 13 amino acids. The germline CDR1 and CDR2 sequences are SQVTM and ANQGSEA. The DNA for the CDR3 is TGCAGCGTTCTCGACAGGGCCATCGGCATTCAGTACTTC. Amino acids: CSVLDRAIGIQYF.

This clone has only a few counts. The chain combines TRBV15 with TRBJ1-6, with a possible D match to TRBD1 (6 bases). V gave up 4 bases and J gave up 8 bases, with 12 bases separating them. This CDR3 contains 14 residues. In germline, CDR1 is LNHNV, CDR2 YYDKDF (reference sequence). The CDR3 sequence: CATSTRTVHSPLHF. The CDR3, as DNA: TGTGCCACCAGCACAAGGACAGTCCATTCACCCCTCCACTTT.

The chain uses TRBV6-1 and TRBJ1-3, with D perhaps matching TRBD1 (5 bases). V lost 4 bases, J lost 4 bases, and 11 bases lay in between. Germline CDR1 and CDR2: MNHNS and SASEGT. The CDR3 loop spans 14 amino acids. The DNA of the CDR3 is TGTGCCAGCAGTGCGGGACTTTTGGGAAACACCATATATTTT. Translated: CASSAGLLGNTIYF.